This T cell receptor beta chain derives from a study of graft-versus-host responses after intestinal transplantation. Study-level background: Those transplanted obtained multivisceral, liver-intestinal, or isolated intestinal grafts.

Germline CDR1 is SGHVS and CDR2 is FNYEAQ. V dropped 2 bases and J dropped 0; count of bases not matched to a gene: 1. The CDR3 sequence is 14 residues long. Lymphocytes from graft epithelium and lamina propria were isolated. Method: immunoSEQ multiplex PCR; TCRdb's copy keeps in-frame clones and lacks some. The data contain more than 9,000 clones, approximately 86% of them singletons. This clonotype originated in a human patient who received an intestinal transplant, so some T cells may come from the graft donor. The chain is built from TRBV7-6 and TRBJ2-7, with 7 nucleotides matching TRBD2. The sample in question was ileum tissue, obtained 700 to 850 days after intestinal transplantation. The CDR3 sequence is CASSLSGDSYEQYF. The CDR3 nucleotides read TGTGCCAGCAGCTTAAGCGGGGACTCCTACGAGCAGTACTTC.